These T cell receptor beta chains were read from a single sample in a study of T-cell memory formation after mild COVID-19. TCRdb fed the 5' RACE reads into MiXCR, producing one record per CDR3 protein. The sample holds about 160,000 distinct CDR3 sequences, 30% to 35% seen once. Sequenced sample: PBMCs or a T cell subset sorted from them (not recorded which). The origin of the receptors is an adult woman who had mild COVID-19 (a few samples of this study predate the infection). Cell type and time point are not known. Both conserved end residues are part of each CDR3. D genes are given only for firm matches. Only some rows state a clone size, as once, few, many or a class for expanded clones.

cdr3_nt cdr3_aa j_call d_call v_call clone_size
TGTGCCTGGACCATTAATGAAAAACTGTTTTTT CAWTINEKLFF TRBJ1-4 NA TRBV30 NA
TGTGCCAGCAGTTCCCTCCCAGCGCTACAGAAAGAACTGTTTTTT CASSSLPALQKELFF TRBJ1-4 NA TRBV6-5 once
TGCGCCAGCAGCGGGGATAGCGGGGGGTTCTACAATGAGCAGTTCTTC CASSGDSGGFYNEQFF TRBJ2-1 TRBD2 TRBV4-1 NA
TGCGCCAGCAGCCTGGGGACAGCGGGAGACCATGGCTACACCTTC CASSLGTAGDHGYTF TRBJ1-2 TRBD1 TRBV5-1 NA
TGTGCCACCAGCGCTGGGACAGCACTTGCAACTAATGAAAAACTGTTTTTT CATSAGTALATNEKLFF TRBJ1-4 TRBD1 TRBV24-1 few
TGTGCCAGCAGCCAAGGGATATTGGGGAATAATTCACCCCTCCACTTT CASSQGILGNNSPLHF TRBJ1-6 NA TRBV3-1 NA
TGTGCCAGCAGCCCCCTCCAACTAGCGGTGATGGCCCAGTACTTC CASSPLQLAVMAQYF TRBJ2-5 TRBD2 TRBV3-1 NA
TGTGCCAGCAGCACCGGACAGGGCTGGGGCTACACCTTC CASSTGQGWGYTF TRBJ1-2 TRBD1 TRBV27 few
TGTGCCAGCATTACAGGGGGCGAATGGGTCACTGAAGCTTTCTTT CASITGGEWVTEAFF TRBJ1-1 TRBD1 TRBV6-1 NA
TGTGCCAGCAGTTCTTTTCGGCTAGCGGGCTACGAGCAGTACTTC CASSSFRLAGYEQYF TRBJ2-7 TRBD2 TRBV27 few
TGTGCCAGCAGCCCCCCCGGACACCCAATCACAGATACGCAGTATTTT CASSPPGHPITDTQYF TRBJ2-3 NA TRBV7-9 many
TGTGCCAGTAGTATAGATTCAAGGCAGGGTGAAGCTTTCTTT CASSIDSRQGEAFF TRBJ1-1 NA TRBV19 few
TGTGCCAGCAGCGCCTATCTAGCGGGAGGTAACTACAATGAGCAGTTCTTC CASSAYLAGGNYNEQFF TRBJ2-1 TRBD2 TRBV6-2/TRBV6-3 NA
TGTGCCAGCAGTTCGGCCTGGACGGGGAACACTGAAGCTTTCTTT CASSSAWTGNTEAFF TRBJ1-1 NA TRBV12-3/TRBV12-4 NA
TGTGCCAGCAGCTTAGGCGGGAGTTCCGTAGATACGCAGTATTTT CASSLGGSSVDTQYF TRBJ2-3 TRBD2 TRBV7-3 once
TGCGCCAGCAGCTTGGCCGTCAGCGGGGGGGCGACAGATACGCAGTATTTT CASSLAVSGGATDTQYF TRBJ2-3 TRBD2 TRBV5-1 few
TGCAGTGCTAGTTCTGCGGTTCAGGTCTATGGCTACACCTTC CSASSAVQVYGYTF TRBJ1-2 NA TRBV20-1 few
TGCAGTGCTAGAGCAACTCGGGAGCAGTACTTC CSARATREQYF TRBJ2-7 NA TRBV20-1 NA
TGCAGTGCTCCCCGCCCTAGCGGGGGGGTTACCGACATTCAGTACTTC CSAPRPSGGVTDIQYF TRBJ2-4 TRBD2 TRBV20-1 NA
TGTGCCAGCAGCAGGAGCGGGATCTACGAGCAGTACTTC CASSRSGIYEQYF TRBJ2-7 TRBD2 TRBV11-3 few
TGCGCCAGCAGCCACCCCGGGACAGGGAATTATAACGAGCAGTACTTC CASSHPGTGNYNEQYF TRBJ2-7 TRBD1 TRBV4-1 NA
TGTGCCAGCAGCCCTAACGGTGTGAACACCGGGGAGCTGTTTTTT CASSPNGVNTGELFF TRBJ2-2 NA TRBV7-2 few
TGTGCCAGCAGCTTCGGGGGCCAAGATCAGCCCCAGCATTTT CASSFGGQDQPQHF TRBJ1-5 NA TRBV7-6 few
TGTGCCAGCAGCGCCCGGGACAGGGGATTGGAAAAACTGTTTTTT CASSARDRGLEKLFF TRBJ1-4 TRBD1 TRBV7-8 NA
TGTGCCAGCAGTTACGTAAGCAATCAGCCCCAGCATTTT CASSYVSNQPQHF TRBJ1-5 NA TRBV6-2/TRBV6-3 once
TGTGCCAGCAGCTTAGAAGCCGGGCTTCCGTACCAAGAGACCCAGTACTTC CASSLEAGLPYQETQYF TRBJ2-5 NA TRBV11-2 few
TGTGCCAGCAGCTCCATAGGTCCCGAAGCTTTCTTT CASSSIGPEAFF TRBJ1-1 NA TRBV7-9 NA
TGTGCCAGCAGTTTAGCTGGGCACACCGGGGAGCTGTTTTTT CASSLAGHTGELFF TRBJ2-2 NA TRBV12-3/TRBV12-4 NA
TGTGCCAGCAGAGGTTCTCGGGACTATGGCTACACCTTC CASRGSRDYGYTF TRBJ1-2 NA TRBV6-5 NA
TGTGCCAGACATCTTTGGGAGGGCCATTGGGGTGAGCAGTTCTTC CARHLWEGHWGEQFF TRBJ2-1 TRBD2 TRBV6-4 NA
TGCGCCAGCACCCAAGCGGGGAACACAGATACGCAGTATTTT CASTQAGNTDTQYF TRBJ2-3 TRBD2 TRBV5-1 NA
TGTGCCAGCAGCCAGATGACTAGTAAGCCAGAGACCCAGTACTTC CASSQMTSKPETQYF TRBJ2-5 NA TRBV3-1 NA
TGTGCCAGCAGCCTAAGCGGGAGGGCCGGTACAGATACGCAGTATTTT CASSLSGRAGTDTQYF TRBJ2-3 TRBD2 TRBV7-2 NA
TGTGCCAGCAGCCCTAGGCTAGCGGGTGGGGCCTACGAGCAGTACTTC CASSPRLAGGAYEQYF TRBJ2-7 TRBD2 TRBV12-3/TRBV12-4 NA
TGTGCCAGCTCACCACGAACAGAAACCTACGAGCAGTACTTC CASSPRTETYEQYF TRBJ2-7 NA TRBV18 NA
TGTGCCAGCAGCCTGGGACTGTTCGGAGATACGCAGTATTTT CASSLGLFGDTQYF TRBJ2-3 NA TRBV7-6 NA
TGTGCCAGCAGTCCCCCTCGTGTGGGGGACTACGAGCAGTACTTC CASSPPRVGDYEQYF TRBJ2-7 NA TRBV27 few
TGTGCCAGCAGCGGAGTGGATACGCAGTATTTT CASSGVDTQYF TRBJ2-3 NA TRBV7-2 few
TGCAGCGTCCAGGTTTTTCTTGAAGCTTTCTTT CSVQVFLEAFF TRBJ1-1 NA TRBV29-1 few
TGCGCCAGCAGCGGCCGGGACAGGGGGCGGAATCAGCCCCAGCATTTT CASSGRDRGRNQPQHF TRBJ1-5 TRBD1 TRBV4-1 NA
TGTGCCACCAGCAGGGGTCGGGGGGCGAGAGCTTTCTTT CATSRGRGARAFF TRBJ1-1 NA TRBV15 NA
TGTGCCAGCAGCTCCCCCGTCGACCCAAACAATGAGCAGTTCTTC CASSSPVDPNNEQFF TRBJ2-1 NA TRBV7-2 NA
TGTGCCAGCAGCTCCCCGAGGGGCTACGAGCAGTACTTC CASSSPRGYEQYF TRBJ2-7 NA TRBV6-5 few
TGTGCCAGCAGTCCGATATCAGGACAGGGGATCGAGCAGTACTTC CASSPISGQGIEQYF TRBJ2-7 TRBD1 TRBV12-3/TRBV12-4 few
TGCGCCAGCAGCCCGCGACAGGTGAACACTGAAGCTTTCTTT CASSPRQVNTEAFF TRBJ1-1 NA TRBV5-1 NA
TGTGCCAGCAGCACCAAGAGGGACAGGGTAGGAGAGACCCAGTACTTC CASSTKRDRVGETQYF TRBJ2-5 TRBD1 TRBV7-9 few
TGTGCCAGCAGTTTTCAACTAGCGGGTGCGGAGACCCAGTACTTC CASSFQLAGAETQYF TRBJ2-5 TRBD2 TRBV6-2/TRBV6-3 NA
TGTGCCAGCAGCGCCGGGACAGGGCTGGGCCAGCCCCAGCATTTT CASSAGTGLGQPQHF TRBJ1-5 TRBD1 TRBV9 NA
TGCGCCAGCAGCCCAGACCCCGGCGCCGGGGAGCTGTTTTTT CASSPDPGAGELFF TRBJ2-2 NA TRBV4-3 NA
TGTGCCACCTCCCCTAGCGGGAGTTCCTACGAGCAGTACTTC CATSPSGSSYEQYF TRBJ2-7 TRBD2 TRBV6-6 few
TGTGCCAGCAGTTACTGGGCGCGATATAGCAATCAGCCCCAGCATTTT CASSYWARYSNQPQHF TRBJ1-5 NA TRBV6-2/TRBV6-3 NA
TGCAGTGCTAGAAGGGGGCAGGCCCGGGGTGAAGCTTTCTTT CSARRGQARGEAFF TRBJ1-1 TRBD1 TRBV20-1 many
TGTGCCAGCGCGGAAGTGCTAAATTCACCCCTCCACTTT CASAEVLNSPLHF TRBJ1-6 NA TRBV2 NA
TGTGCCAGCAGCCAAGAGTTGGGGAATGAGCAGTTCTTC CASSQELGNEQFF TRBJ2-1 NA TRBV4-2 few
TGTGCCAGCAGCCTCGGTAACTACGAGCAGTACTTC CASSLGNYEQYF TRBJ2-7 NA TRBV3-1 NA
TGCGCCAGCAGCTTGGGGGCAGGGTTGAACACTGAAGCTTTCTTT CASSLGAGLNTEAFF TRBJ1-1 NA TRBV5-1 NA
TGTGCCAGCAGTTTAGGATTTTATGGCTACACCTTC CASSLGFYGYTF TRBJ1-2 NA TRBV12-3/TRBV12-4 NA
TGTGCCAGCAGCCCAATGGGTCTAGCGGGCGCCAGCACAGATACGCAGTATTTT CASSPMGLAGASTDTQYF TRBJ2-3 TRBD2 TRBV7-8 few
TGTGCCAGCAGACCTCGGGACAGGGATCTCTACGAGCAGTACTTC CASRPRDRDLYEQYF TRBJ2-7 TRBD1 TRBV6-2/TRBV6-3 NA